The 3 T cell receptor beta chains presented below share a single source sample, sequenced in a study of early T cells in non-severe SARS-CoV-2 infection. Using its own MiXCR run on the 5' RACE reads, TCRdb lists one record per CDR3 protein. The repertoire holds fewer than 80,000 distinct CDR3 sequences, with around 14% as singletons. The sample taken for sequencing was whole blood. All receptors derive from an adult who was a healthcare worker with PCR-confirmed SARS-CoV-2 infection or an uninfected control (not recorded which).

This chain links TRBV20-1 with TRBJ2-1; 7 bases map to TRBD1. V lost 6 bases and J lost 4; bases outside the gene matches: 9. Germline assignment: CDR1 DFQATT and CDR2 SNEGSKA (reference sequence). The CDR3 has 14 amino acids. In DNA form, the CDR3 reads TGCAGTGCGGAACCGGGACAGACTTACAATGAGCAGTTCTTC. This codes for CSAEPGQTYNEQFF.

With regard to this clonotype: With a much larger clone just one base away, this may be a read error. This sequence joins TRBV12-3 or TRBV12-4 and TRBJ2-7, with 10 bases fitting TRBD2. The CDR3 runs 15 residues. V gave up 2 bases and J gave up 9 bases; unmatched junction bases: 10. CDR3 in DNA: TGTGCCAGCAGTTTAACGAGCGGGGGGGCCAGCGTGCAGTACTTC. Its protein is CASSLTSGGASVQYF.

In its sample, this clonotype was seen many times. The gene calls are TRBV7-9 and TRBJ1-6, with TRBD1 matching 7 bases. This CDR3 has 16 residues. Trimming took 6 bases from V and 0 from J; bases not matched to a gene: 5. Germline CDR1 and CDR2: SEHNR and FQNEAQ (reference sequence). CDR3 sequence: CASRRRQGSYNSPLHF. CDR3 DNA sequence: TGTGCCAGCAGGCGTCGACAGGGCTCCTATAATTCACCCCTCCACTTT.